The entry below describes one TCR beta chain. The antigen is not known. These data belong to a study of cytomegalovirus exposure and HLA in healthy donors. The study ran its PCR with 60 Vbeta and 13 Jbeta primers. Sequencing was performed with immunoSEQ multiplex PCR; in TCRdb, only in-frame clones are kept and a portion is missing. Seen here are roughly 90,000 clones, around four fifths observed once, and the top ten hold around 3.2%. V lost 1 base and J 3 bases, leaving 7 bases between the germline ends. This CDR3 region has 12 residues. CDR1 and CDR2 from the germline V gene are SQVTM and ANQGSEA. Study-level findings and limits: In a later analysis, an Asian-associated ancestry cluster reportedly showed fewer N-insertions than the approximately 660-donor mean. A later analysis, which compared TCR beta chains of equal frequency, found the HLA-associated ones more clonally expanded. TCR beta V- and J-gene trimming was later associated with a missense DCLRE1C variant.

The chain employs TRBV29-1 and TRBJ2-7; a possible D gene is TRBD1 (5 bases). The TCR sequence derives from a man aged 30 to 39 in good health and CMV-seropositive. What was sequenced was PBMCs. The CDR3 nucleotides read TGCAGCGTTGAAGGGGGCGGCTACGAGCAGTACTTC. The encoded protein is CSVEGGGYEQYF.